The 2 T cell receptor beta chains in this list originate from one sample, sequenced in a study of graft-versus-host responses after intestinal transplantation (dated by TCRdb to the early 2020s). These receptors have no identified antigens. The label giving this sample's time point can be read as: cells obtained before transplantation from donor or recipient. The method was the immunoSEQ multiplex PCR assay. What TCRdb holds here is the immuneACCESS table cut down to in-frame rearrangements. Part of the clones is not present; checked against another copy, under half of the missing clones reflect an unresolved V gene, and the others are unexplained. This sample lists about 94,000 clones; 75% to 95% were detected once. Jointly, the top ten make up approximately 0.48% of the sample. The material was unstimulated CD8+ T cells sorted from spleen or lymph node cells, obtained before intestinal transplant. The receptors originated from a human donor who received an intestinal transplant.

The gene calls are TRBV6-5 and TRBJ2-7; TRBD2 matches at 8 bases. Germline V gene lookup returns CDR1 MNHEY and CDR2 SVGAGI. V gave up 2 bases and J gave up 7 bases; unmatched junction bases: 10. The CDR3 contains 15 residues. This CDR3 is CASSYLPGGSAEQYF. As DNA, the CDR3 is TGTGCCAGCAGTTACCTCCCGGGGGGGAGCGCAGAGCAGTACTTC.

CDR3 in amino acids: CASSPVDSSGNTIYF. CDR3 bases: TGTGCCAGCAGCCCCGTAGACAGCTCTGGAAACACCATATATTTT. This sequence joins TRBV6-5 and TRBJ1-3, with D perhaps TRBD1 (5 bases). The ends were cut back, 6 bases at V and 0 bases at J, with 12 bases in the middle. The CDR3 has 15 amino acids. Germline CDR1 and CDR2: MNHEY and SVGAGI.